Below, 31 T cell receptor beta chains from the same sample are listed, as sequenced in a study of shared clonotypes between healthy human individuals. Some clones are missing from TCRdb's copy, which holds only in-frame ones; the method was immunoSEQ multiplex PCR. The table has over a million clones, around 98% seen once. The sample was naive CD4+ T cells sorted from blood. Documented subset: CD45RA+ positively selected. The receptors here all came from a man younger than 45 in good health.

This chain uses TRBV4-1 with TRBJ2-7, with 7 bases lining up with TRBD2. The CDR3 is made up of 17 amino acids. In germline, CDR1 is MGHRA, CDR2 YSYEKL. The junction had 12 bases not matched to a gene; V was cut back by 0 bases and J by 4 bases. CDR3: CASSQEFGTMGNYEQYF. The DNA for the CDR3 is TGCGCCAGCAGCCAAGAATTTGGGACTATGGGGAATTACGAGCAGTACTTC.

The chain combines TRBV9 with TRBJ2-1, with no clear D. Germline CDR1 reads SGDLS; CDR2 reads YYNGEE. Trimming left V 2 bases short and J 1 base short, with 16 bases between. The CDR3 covers 17 residues. The CDR3 region has the DNA TGTGCCAGCAGCGTCTCCCCGGTGATGGCTTCCTACAATGAGCAGTTCTTC. Translating it yields CASSVSPVMASYNEQFF.

For this clone: The sample has other DNA sequences that encode this CDR3 too. The chain employs TRBV5-1 and TRBJ2-5; D perhaps matches TRBD1 (6 bases). Germline lookup yields CDR1 SGHRS and CDR2 YFSETQ. Trimming took off 5 bases at V and 5 bases at J, with 19 bases between the two ends. This CDR3 is built from 15 residues. As DNA, the CDR3 is TGCGCCAGCAGTCCCCCCAGGGGTTGGGAGGAGACCCAGTACTTC. Amino acids: CASSPPRGWEETQYF.

The CDR3 is CASSRTGISYEQYF. CDR3 in DNA: TGTGCCAGCAGCCGGACAGGGATCTCCTACGAGCAGTACTTC. The genes are TRBV7-6 and TRBJ2-7; 8 nucleotides align to TRBD1. CDR1 is SGHVS and CDR2 is FNYEAQ in the germline V gene. Losses at the gene ends were 5 bases for V and 0 bases for J; bases not matched to a gene: 3. The length of the CDR3 is 14 residues.

The genes are TRBV28 and TRBJ2-7; perhaps TRBD2 as D (6 bases). Trimming stripped 2 bases from V and 1 base from J, with 12 bases between. Germline CDR1 is MDHEN and CDR2 is SYDVKM. This CDR3 is 15 amino acids long. CDR3 in amino acids: CASSLIAGPSYEQYF. In nucleotides, the CDR3 is TGTGCCAGCAGTTTAATTGCGGGACCGTCCTACGAGCAGTACTTC.

The chain uses TRBV5-1 and TRBJ2-1, with 8 bases fitting TRBD2. V gave up 2 bases and J gave up 4 bases; unmatched junction bases: 2. Per germline, CDR1 SGHRS and CDR2 YFSETQ. CDR3 length: 14 amino acids. In DNA form, the CDR3 reads TGCGCCAGCAGCTTTCAGCGGGAGTACAATGAGCAGTTCTTC. The encoded protein is CASSFQREYNEQFF.

This rearrangement joins TRBV7-9 to TRBJ1-5; TRBD1 might be the D (5 bases). The V gene lost 4 bases and the J gene lost 0 bases, with 13 bases spanning the gap. Germline CDR1 is SEHNR and CDR2 is FQNEAQ (reference sequence). CDR3 length: 16 amino acids. CDR3 sequence: CASSSGGGVSNQPQHF. The CDR3 DNA follows: TGTGCCAGCAGCTCCGGCGGGGGGGTTAGCAATCAGCCCCAGCATTTT.

This rearrangement joins TRBV2 to TRBJ2-7; D assignment may be TRBD1 or TRBD2 (5 bases each). The CDR3 spans 15 residues. Between the trimmed V and J ends, which lost 2 bases and 0 bases, there was a span of 11 bases. Germline values: CDR1 SNHLY, CDR2 FYNNEI. The CDR3 DNA sequence: TGTGCCAGCAGTGAAAATGGGGGACCCTCCTACGAGCAGTACTTC. Residues: CASSENGGPSYEQYF.

The V and J genes are TRBV29-1 and TRBJ2-3; no definite D call. Germline CDR1 SQVTM, CDR2 ANQGSEA. The CDR3 extends over 12 amino acids. V lost 3 bases and J lost 2, with 6 bases in between. CDR3 amino acids: CSVDSATDTQYF. CDR3 sequence (DNA): TGCAGCGTTGACAGTGCCACAGATACGCAGTATTTT.

The chain uses TRBV15 and TRBJ1-5; D is undetermined. The CDR3 consists of 14 residues. V lost 0 bases and J lost 6, with 9 bases in between. Per the germline V gene, CDR1 is LNHNV and CDR2 is YYDKDF (reference sequence). CDR3 sequence: CATSRDKGSQPQHF. In DNA, the CDR3 is TGTGCCACCAGCAGAGATAAAGGGTCTCAGCCCCAGCATTTT.

To note about this clone: Other nucleotide sequences in the sample specify the same CDR3. The DNA of the CDR3 is TGTGCCAGCAGTTTATTTGGCTACGAGCAGTACTTC. This encodes CASSLFGYEQYF. The chain couples TRBV28 to TRBJ2-7; D uncertain. The CDR3 length is 12 residues. Germline V lookup: CDR1 MDHEN, CDR2 SYDVKM. V shed 1 base and J shed 3 bases, with 4 bases lying between them.

The rearrangement joins TRBV28 to TRBJ1-5; the match to TRBD1 covers 7 bases. The germline gives CDR1 MDHEN, CDR2 SYDVKM. J gave up 9 bases and V 1 base, and 9 bases lay outside the gene matches. The CDR3 length is 15 residues. CDR3 in DNA: TGTGCCAGCAGTTTATTTCCACAGGGGATCTGGCCCCAGCATTTT. Translating it yields CASSLFPQGIWPQHF.

This chain links TRBV5-1 with TRBJ1-1; TRBD1 might be the D (5 bases). The CDR3 is made up of 13 amino acids. The V gene's germline CDR1 is SGHRS and CDR2 YFSETQ. The V gene lost 3 bases and the J gene lost 2 bases, with 8 bases spanning the gap. CDR3 loop: CASSSRDNTEAFF. The DNA of the CDR3 is TGCGCCAGCAGCTCCCGGGACAACACTGAAGCTTTCTTT.

This sequence joins TRBV7-9 and TRBJ1-4; D possibly corresponds to TRBD1 (6 bases). The CDR3 runs to 13 residues. The germline V gene has CDR1 SEHNR and CDR2 FQNEAQ (reference sequence). V was clipped by 1 base and J by 8 bases, with 8 bases between them. The CDR3 sequence is CASSLVGAEKLFF. For the CDR3, the DNA is TGTGCCAGCAGCTTAGTGGGGGCGGAAAAACTGTTTTTT.

Comment on this clone: The sample holds other DNA sequences that translate to the same CDR3. The V and J genes are TRBV6-1 and TRBJ1-2; no firm D call. This CDR3 has 12 residues. CDR1 MNHNS and CDR2 SASEGT come from the germline V gene. V was cut by 3 bases and J by 5 bases, with 7 bases left in between. In DNA form, the CDR3 reads TGTGCCAGCAGTGAGGGTAATTATGGCTACACCTTC. Translated: CASSEGNYGYTF.

V gene TRBV9 combines with J gene TRBJ2-5; D remains ambiguous. Deletions cut 7 bases from V and 2 bases from J, with 18 bases between. Germline V CDR1 and CDR2: SGDLS, YYNGEE. This CDR3 is 15 amino acids long. Written as DNA, the CDR3 is TGTGCCAGCTCCCGGAATAGGGTATCACAAGAGACCCAGTACTTC. Translated: CASSRNRVSQETQYF. The entire variable domain, with the rest obtained from reference TRBV9 and TRBJ2-5, is as follows: DSGVTQTPKHLITATGQRVTLRCSPRSGDLSVYWYQQSLDQGLQFLIQYYNGEERAKGNILERFSAQQFPDLHSELNLSSLELGDSALYFCASSRNRVSQETQYFGPGTRLLVL.

The chain's CDR3 is CASSTRDSTDTQYF. The CDR3 region has the DNA TGTGCCAGCAGCACACGGGACAGCACAGATACGCAGTATTTT. The rearrangement joins TRBV5-4 to TRBJ2-3; D may be TRBD1 or TRBD2 (5 bases each). The CDR3 loop spans 14 amino acids. Deletions cut 4 bases from V and 0 bases from J, with 9 bases between. Germline V gene lookup returns CDR1 SGHNT and CDR2 YYREEE (reference sequence). Supplemented by reference TRBV5-4 and TRBJ2-3, the full variable domain reads ETGVTQSPTHLIKTRGQQVTLRCSSQSGHNTVSWYQQALGQGPQFIFQYYREEENGRGNFPPRFSGLQFPNYSSELNVNALELDDSALYLCASSTRDSTDTQYFGPGTRLTVL.

This clone has a single count. The chain couples TRBV14 to TRBJ1-2, with D uncertain. Germline assignment: CDR1 SGHDN and CDR2 FVKESK. V gave up 0 bases and J gave up 6 bases, with 8 bases separating them. CDR3 length: 13 amino acids. The CDR3 sequence: CASSQEPRNGYTF. The DNA of the CDR3 is TGTGCCAGCAGCCAAGAACCCAGGAATGGCTACACCTTC.

This clone was detected only once. The chain has TRBV5-6 and TRBJ2-1; weak D call: TRBD2 (5 bases). Germline V gives CDR1 SGHDT, CDR2 YYEEEE. Between the trimmed V and J ends, which lost 1 base and 4 bases, there was a span of 15 bases. This CDR3 spans 16 amino acids. This CDR3 reads CASSLWAGITYNEQFF. The DNA for the CDR3 is TGTGCCAGCAGCTTGTGGGCGGGTATAACGTACAATGAGCAGTTCTTC.

This rearrangement joins TRBV18 to TRBJ1-5; D not certain. Germline lookup yields CDR1 KGHSH and CDR2 LQKENI. The CDR3 is 15 amino acids. V lost 5 bases and J 0 bases, leaving 11 bases between the germline ends. The CDR3 sequence: CASSLGQYSNQPQHF. DNA of the CDR3: TGTGCCAGCTCATTGGGCCAGTATAGCAATCAGCCCCAGCATTTT.

V gene TRBV7-9 combines with J gene TRBJ2-6; no clear D gene. Germline V CDR1 and CDR2: SEHNR, FQNEAQ (reference sequence). This CDR3 spans 19 amino acids. V lost 5 bases, J lost 0 bases, and 20 bases lay in between. The CDR3, as DNA: TGTGCCAGCAGCCCACCCCCGCGGCTCCAACTCTCTGGGGCCAACGTCCTGACTTTC. Translation gives CASSPPPRLQLSGANVLTF.

The chain joins TRBV10-3 to TRBJ2-4; tentative D call: TRBD1 (5 bases). The CDR3 extends over 13 amino acids. Germline V lookup: CDR1 ENHRY, CDR2 SYGVKD. Trimming pared 3 bases from V and 12 bases from J, leaving 15 bases between. CDR3 DNA sequence: TGTGCCATCAGTGAAGCTCTAGAAGGGGCTCAGTACTTC. This encodes CAISEALEGAQYF.

The chain joins TRBV9 to TRBJ1-2; 7 bases match TRBD1. The germline V gene has CDR1 SGDLS and CDR2 YYNGEE. V lost 3 bases and J lost 8; bases outside the gene matches: 16. The CDR3 has 16 residues. CDR3 coding DNA: TGTGCCAGCAGCGCTACAGGGGCTTCCCTCCCGGGGGGCTACACCTTC. Residues: CASSATGASLPGGYTF.

This chain links TRBV6-5 with TRBJ2-7, with a tentative D call TRBD2 (6 bases). Trimming shortened V by 0 bases and J by 1 base, and 10 bases separated the two germline ends. The CDR3 has 15 residues. Per germline, CDR1 MNHEY and CDR2 SVGAGI. For the CDR3, the DNA is TGTGCCAGCAGTTACTCTTGGGGGGAATCCTACGAGCAGTACTTC. This gives the protein CASSYSWGESYEQYF.

This chain joins TRBV7-2 and TRBJ2-7, with 10 bases matching TRBD2. Germline assignment: CDR1 SGHTA and CDR2 FQGNSA. This CDR3 is built from 15 residues. Trimming removed 5 bases from V and 1 base from J; junction bases left unmatched: 5. CDR3 DNA sequence: TGTGCCAGCAGCAGGGGGACTAGCGCGTCCTACGAGCAGTACTTC. Translation: CASSRGTSASYEQYF. Filled out from reference TRBV7-2 and TRBJ2-7, the complete variable domain reads GAGVSQSPSNKVTEKGKDVELRCDPISGHTALYWYRQSLGQGLEFLIYFQGNSAPDKSGLPSDRFSAERTGGSVSTLTIQRTQQEDSAVYLCASSRGTSASYEQYFGPGTRLTVT.

The V and J genes are TRBV7-9 and TRBJ2-7; 7 bases fit TRBD2. This CDR3 comprises 14 residues. The V and J ends lost 8 bases and 2 bases, in that order; junction bases with no gene match: 9. Germline lookup yields CDR1 SEHNR and CDR2 FQNEAQ (reference sequence). CDR3: CASGRATVTYEQYF. CDR3 nucleotide sequence: TGTGCCAGCGGGAGGGCCACAGTGACCTACGAGCAGTACTTC.

The J gene is TRBJ2-7, the V gene TRBV5-6; 10 bases agree with TRBD2. This CDR3 is 15 amino acids long. The junction had 3 bases not matched to a gene; V was cut back by 2 bases and J by 1 base. CDR1 and CDR2 (germline): SGHDT, YYEEEE. CDR3 nucleotide sequence: TGTGCCAGCAGCTTAACTAGCGGGAAATCCTACGAGCAGTACTTC. Translating it yields CASSLTSGKSYEQYF.

V and J are TRBV7-9 and TRBJ2-7, with TRBD2 matching 9 bases. This CDR3 contains 16 residues. Germline V CDR1 and CDR2: SEHNR, FQNEAQ (reference sequence). J lost 5 bases, V lost 4 bases, and 12 bases had no gene match. The CDR3 region is CASSSGLAGFSDEQYF. The CDR3 DNA is TGTGCCAGCAGCTCTGGTCTAGCGGGATTTTCAGACGAGCAGTACTTC.

The chain carries TRBV29-1 and TRBJ1-1; D perhaps matches TRBD1 (5 bases). The V end lost 3 bases, the J end lost 1 base, and 12 bases lay between the germline ends. The CDR3 is 14 residues long. From germline, CDR1 is SQVTM and CDR2 ANQGSEA. This CDR3 reads CSVDPGQTNTEAFF. The CDR3 DNA reads TGCAGCGTTGATCCGGGGCAAACGAACACTGAAGCTTTCTTT.

The J gene is TRBJ2-3, the V gene TRBV4-2, with TRBD2 matching 11 bases. Germline V gene data show CDR1 as LGHNA and CDR2 as YNFKEQ. The CDR3 loop spans 17 amino acids. J was trimmed by 6 bases and V by 0 bases; bases with no gene match: 8. CDR3 nucleotide sequence: TGTGCCAGCAGCCAAGATATCCTAGCGGGAGGCCCCGATACGCAGTATTTT. It yields the protein CASSQDILAGGPDTQYF.

This clone was found once. The chain employs TRBV18 and TRBJ1-4; D remains ambiguous. Per the germline V gene, CDR1 is KGHSH and CDR2 is LQKENI. The V end was cut by 2 bases, the J end by 0 bases, with 10 bases between. The CDR3 length is 16 residues. CDR3: CASSPEQSATNEKLFF. The CDR3 nucleotides are TGTGCCAGCTCACCAGAACAGTCTGCAACTAATGAAAAACTGTTTTTT. Using reference TRBV18 and TRBJ1-4 for the parts outside the CDR3, the full variable domain is NAGVMQNPRHLVRRRGQEARLRCSPMKGHSHVYWYRQLPEEGLKFMVYLQKENIIDESGMPKERFSAEFPKEGPSILRIQQVVRGDSAAYFCASSPEQSATNEKLFFGSGTQLSVL.